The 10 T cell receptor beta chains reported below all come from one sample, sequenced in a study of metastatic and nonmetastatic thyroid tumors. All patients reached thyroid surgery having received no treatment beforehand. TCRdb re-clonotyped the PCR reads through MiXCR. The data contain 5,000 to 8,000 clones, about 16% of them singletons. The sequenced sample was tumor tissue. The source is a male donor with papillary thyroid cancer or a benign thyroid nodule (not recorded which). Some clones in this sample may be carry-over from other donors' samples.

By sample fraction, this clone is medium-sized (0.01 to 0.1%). CDR3 nucleotides: TGCAGTGCTAGGGGAGACAGGGGGTTTTCACCCCTCCACTTT. The encoded protein is CSARGDRGFSPLHF. This chain links TRBV20-1 with TRBJ1-6; 9 positions agree with TRBD1. J gave up 9 bases and V 3 bases, and 6 bases lay outside the gene matches. CDR1 is DFQATT, CDR2 SNEGSKA, per germline (reference sequence). This CDR3 has 14 amino acids.

CDR3 nucleotides: TGTGCCAGCAGTTTATTGGGGGAGAACAATGAGCAGTTCTTC. Protein sequence: CASSLLGENNEQFF. The gene calls are TRBV12-3 or TRBV12-4 and TRBJ2-1; D tentatively fits TRBD1 or TRBD2 (5 bases each). This CDR3 is 14 amino acids long. Trimming pared 2 bases from V and 5 bases from J, leaving 10 bases between.

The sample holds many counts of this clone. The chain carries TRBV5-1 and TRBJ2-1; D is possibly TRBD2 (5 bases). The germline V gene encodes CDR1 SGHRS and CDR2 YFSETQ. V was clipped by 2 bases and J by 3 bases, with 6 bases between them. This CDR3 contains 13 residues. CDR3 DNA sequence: TGCGCCAGCAGCTTCGGGGACTACAATGAGCAGTTCTTC. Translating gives CASSFGDYNEQFF.

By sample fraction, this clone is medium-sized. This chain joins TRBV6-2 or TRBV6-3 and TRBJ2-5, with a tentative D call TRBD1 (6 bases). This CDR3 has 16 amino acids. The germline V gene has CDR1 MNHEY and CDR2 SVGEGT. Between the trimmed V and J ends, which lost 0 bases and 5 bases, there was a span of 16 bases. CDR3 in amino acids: CASSYSKTGSWETQYF. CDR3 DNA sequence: TGTGCCAGCAGTTACTCGAAGACAGGTAGTTGGGAGACCCAGTACTTC.

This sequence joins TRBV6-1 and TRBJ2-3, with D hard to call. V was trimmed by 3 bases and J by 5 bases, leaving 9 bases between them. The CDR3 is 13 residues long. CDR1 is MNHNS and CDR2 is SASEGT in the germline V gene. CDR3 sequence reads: CASSEAERDTQYF. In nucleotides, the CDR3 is TGTGCCAGCAGTGAGGCAGAGAGAGATACGCAGTATTTT.

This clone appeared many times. The CDR3 sequence is CASSDQQGRVTQYF. The CDR3 nucleotides read TGTGCCAGCAGCGATCAACAGGGGAGGGTGACCCAGTACTTC. The V and J genes are TRBV11-2 and TRBJ2-5; D tentatively fits TRBD1 or TRBD2 (7 bases each). The V and J ends lost 5 bases and 7 bases respectively, with 17 bases between them. Germline V lookup: CDR1 SGHAT, CDR2 FQNNGV. The CDR3 runs to 14 residues.

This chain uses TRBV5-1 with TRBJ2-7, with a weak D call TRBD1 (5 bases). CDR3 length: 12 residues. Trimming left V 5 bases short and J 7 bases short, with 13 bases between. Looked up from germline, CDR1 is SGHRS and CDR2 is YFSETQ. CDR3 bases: TGCGCCAGCAGTCAGGGTGTAGGGGAGCAGTACTTC. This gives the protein CASSQGVGEQYF.

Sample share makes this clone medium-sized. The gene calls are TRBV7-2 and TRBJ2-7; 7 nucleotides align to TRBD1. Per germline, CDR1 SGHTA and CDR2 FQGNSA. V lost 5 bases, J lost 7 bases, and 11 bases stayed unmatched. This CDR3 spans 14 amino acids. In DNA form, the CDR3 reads TGTGCCAGCAGCCCGGGACAGTGGGCGGGTGAGCAGTACTTC. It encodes CASSPGQWAGEQYF.

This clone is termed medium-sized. Here the CDR3 reads CASSWGATDSYGYTF. The CDR3 DNA reads TGTGCCAGCAGTTGGGGAGCAACTGACAGCTATGGCTACACCTTC. The rearrangement links TRBV12-3 or TRBV12-4 to TRBJ1-2; tentatively, D is TRBD1 (5 bases). This CDR3 contains 15 residues. Deletions cut 4 bases from V and 4 bases from J, with 16 bases between.

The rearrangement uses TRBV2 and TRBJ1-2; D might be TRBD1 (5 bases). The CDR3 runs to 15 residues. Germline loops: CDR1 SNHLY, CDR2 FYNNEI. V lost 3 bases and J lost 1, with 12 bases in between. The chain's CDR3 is CASSERGGLNYGYTF. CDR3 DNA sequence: TGTGCCAGCAGTGAGCGGGGGGGTCTTAACTATGGCTACACCTTC.